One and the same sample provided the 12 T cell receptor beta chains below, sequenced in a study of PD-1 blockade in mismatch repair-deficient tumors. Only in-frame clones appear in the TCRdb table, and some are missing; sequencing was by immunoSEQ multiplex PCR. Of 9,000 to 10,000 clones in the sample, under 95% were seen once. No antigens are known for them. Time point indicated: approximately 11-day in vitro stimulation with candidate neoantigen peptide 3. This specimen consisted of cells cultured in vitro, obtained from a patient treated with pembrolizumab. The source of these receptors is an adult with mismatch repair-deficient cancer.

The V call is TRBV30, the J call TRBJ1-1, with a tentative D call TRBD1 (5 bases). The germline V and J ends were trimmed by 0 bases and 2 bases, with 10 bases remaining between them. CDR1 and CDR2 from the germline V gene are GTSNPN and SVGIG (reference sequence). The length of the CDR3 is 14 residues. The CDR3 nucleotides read TGTGCCTGGAGTGTAGTTGGGGGAAACACTGAAGCTTTCTTT. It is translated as CAWSVVGGNTEAFF.

The CDR3 is CASSLSGSSYNEQFF. CDR3 DNA: TGTGCCAGCAGCCTGAGCGGGAGCTCCTACAATGAGCAGTTCTTC. The rearrangement uses TRBV6-5 and TRBJ2-1; 8 bases fit TRBD2. This CDR3 spans 15 amino acids. Per the germline V gene, CDR1 is MNHEY and CDR2 is SVGAGI. Trimming cost V 6 bases and J 0 bases; bases outside gene matches: 4.

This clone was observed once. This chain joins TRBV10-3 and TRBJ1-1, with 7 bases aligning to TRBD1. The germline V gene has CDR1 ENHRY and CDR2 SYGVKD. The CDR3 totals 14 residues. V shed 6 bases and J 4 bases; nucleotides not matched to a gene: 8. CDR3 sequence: CAISLSTGTTEAFF. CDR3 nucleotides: TGTGCCATCAGCTTATCGACAGGGACCACTGAAGCTTTCTTT.

CDR3 in DNA: TGTGCCAGCAGAGCGGTAGGTGGTAACACTGAAGCTTTCTTT. Translated, it gives CASRAVGGNTEAFF. V is TRBV28 and J is TRBJ1-1; D unclear. Germline lookup yields CDR1 MDHEN and CDR2 SYDVKM. The length of the CDR3 is 14 residues. V was cut by 6 bases and J by 2 bases, with 13 bases left in between. The full variable domain, with the rest looked up from reference TRBV28 and TRBJ1-1, is DVKVTQSSRYLVKRTGEKVFLECVQDMDHENMFWYRQDPGLGLRLIYFSYDVKMKEKGDIPEGYSVSREKKERFSLILESASTNQTSMYLCASRAVGGNTEAFFGQGTRLTVV.

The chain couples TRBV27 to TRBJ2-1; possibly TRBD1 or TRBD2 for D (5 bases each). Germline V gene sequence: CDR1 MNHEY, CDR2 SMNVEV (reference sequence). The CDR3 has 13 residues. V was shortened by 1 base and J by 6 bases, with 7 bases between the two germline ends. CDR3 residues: CASSLYGANEQFF. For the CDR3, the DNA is TGTGCCAGCAGTTTATACGGGGCCAATGAGCAGTTCTTC.

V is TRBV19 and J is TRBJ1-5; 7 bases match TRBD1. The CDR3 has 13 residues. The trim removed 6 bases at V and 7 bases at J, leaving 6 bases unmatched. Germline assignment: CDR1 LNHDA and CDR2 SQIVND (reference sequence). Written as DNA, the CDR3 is TGTGCCAGTAGCCTAGACAGGGCCCAGCCCCAGCATTTT. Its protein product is CASSLDRAQPQHF.

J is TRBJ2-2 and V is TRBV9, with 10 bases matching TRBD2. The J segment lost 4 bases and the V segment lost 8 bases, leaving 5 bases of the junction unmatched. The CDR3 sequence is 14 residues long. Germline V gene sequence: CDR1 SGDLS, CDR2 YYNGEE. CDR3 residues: CASLAGESTGELFF. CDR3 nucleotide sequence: TGTGCCAGTCTAGCGGGAGAAAGCACCGGGGAGCTGTTTTTT. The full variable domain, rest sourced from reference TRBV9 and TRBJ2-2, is DSGVTQTPKHLITATGQRVTLRCSPRSGDLSVYWYQQSLDQGLQFLIQYYNGEERAKGNILERFSAQQFPDLHSELNLSSLELGDSALYFCASLAGESTGELFFGEGSRLTVL.

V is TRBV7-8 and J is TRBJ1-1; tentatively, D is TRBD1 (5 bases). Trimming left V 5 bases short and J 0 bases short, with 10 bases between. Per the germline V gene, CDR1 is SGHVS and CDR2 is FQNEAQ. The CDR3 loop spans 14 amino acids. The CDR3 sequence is CASSTDTMNTEAFF. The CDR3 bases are TGTGCCAGCAGCACGGACACTATGAACACTGAAGCTTTCTTT.

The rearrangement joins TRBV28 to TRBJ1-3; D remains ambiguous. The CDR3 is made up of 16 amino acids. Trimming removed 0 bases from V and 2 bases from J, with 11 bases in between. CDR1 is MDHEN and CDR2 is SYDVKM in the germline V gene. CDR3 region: CASSLWRHRPGNTIYF. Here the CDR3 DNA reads TGTGCCAGCAGTTTATGGCGACACCGCCCTGGAAACACCATATATTTT. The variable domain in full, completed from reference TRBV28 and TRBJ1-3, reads DVKVTQSSRYLVKRTGEKVFLECVQDMDHENMFWYRQDPGLGLRLIYFSYDVKMKEKGDIPEGYSVSREKKERFSLILESASTNQTSMYLCASSLWRHRPGNTIYFGEGSWLTVV.

The CDR3 loop is CASSDQGLAVVETQYF. DNA for the CDR3: TGTGCCAGCAGTGATCAGGGACTAGCGGTGGTAGAGACCCAGTACTTC. The rearrangement links TRBV25-1 to TRBJ2-5; TRBD2 matches 11 bases. Germline CDR1 MGHDK, CDR2 SYGVNS. Unmatched junction bases numbered 7, after V lost 3 bases and J lost 4 bases. This CDR3 comprises 16 residues.

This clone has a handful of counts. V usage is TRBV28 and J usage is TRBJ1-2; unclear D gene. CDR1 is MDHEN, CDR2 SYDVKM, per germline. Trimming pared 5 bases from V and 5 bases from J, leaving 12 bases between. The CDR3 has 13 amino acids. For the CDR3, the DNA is TGTGCCAGCAGTCTATTGGGGTATTATGGCTACACCTTC. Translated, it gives CASSLLGYYGYTF.

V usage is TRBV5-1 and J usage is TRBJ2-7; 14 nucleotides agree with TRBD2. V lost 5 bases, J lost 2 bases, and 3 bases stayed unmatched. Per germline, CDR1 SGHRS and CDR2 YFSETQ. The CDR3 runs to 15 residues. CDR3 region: CASRTGLAGAYEQYF. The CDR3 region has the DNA TGCGCCAGCAGGACGGGACTAGCGGGGGCCTACGAGCAGTACTTC.